The 15 T cell receptor beta chains below were found in one sample sequenced in a study of T cells in Graves' hyperthyroidism and ophthalmopathy. Authors of the study amplified TCR beta CDR3 regions from RNA transcripts. HTBI primers were employed in a first-round RT-PCR of the TCR CDR3. TCRdb fed the multiplex PCR reads into MiXCR, producing one record per CDR3 protein. This sample has some 570,000 distinct CDR3 sequences, with roughly 17% found just once. Sequenced sample: blood. The receptors here all came from a young woman with Graves' ophthalmopathy.

This clonotype was seen a handful of times. The chain carries TRBV19 and TRBJ2-2; D not resolved. The germline CDR1 and CDR2 sequences are LNHDA and SQIVND (reference sequence). The V end lost 3 bases, the J end lost 4 bases, and 12 bases lay between the germline ends. This CDR3 spans 15 amino acids. The CDR3 region has the DNA TGTGCCAGTAGTATGGTCTCTCGCGTCACCGGGGAGCTGTTTTTT. Translation gives CASSMVSRVTGELFF.

This clonotype came up many times. This chain connects TRBV14 to TRBJ1-1; D remains unclear. The CDR3 is 13 residues long. Germline CDR1 and CDR2: SGHDN and FVKESK. V was cut by 2 bases and J by 1 base, with 5 bases left in between. The CDR3 reads CASSQQPNTEAFF. DNA for the CDR3: TGTGCCAGCAGCCAACAGCCGAACACTGAAGCTTTCTTT.

This clonotype was found a few times. The rearrangement uses TRBV6-1 and TRBJ1-2; D is perhaps TRBD1 (6 bases). The germline V gene encodes CDR1 MNHNS and CDR2 SASEGT. With 5 bases removed from V and 4 bases from J, the gap between germline ends came to 20 bases. The CDR3 is 16 amino acids. DNA for the CDR3: TGTGCCAGCAGTTTCACCCTTCCCGCCAGGGGCTATGGCTACACCTTC. Protein: CASSFTLPARGYGYTF.

This clonotype has a handful of counts. The J gene is TRBJ1-2, the V gene TRBV19; 8 bases are a match to TRBD1. Germline V gene sequence: CDR1 LNHDA, CDR2 SQIVND (reference sequence). The CDR3 length is 14 residues. Trimming at V came to 8 bases and at J to 8 bases, leaving 13 bases not matched to a gene. CDR3 in amino acids: CASSGTGDIWGYTF. CDR3 sequence (DNA): TGTGCCAGTTCCGGGACAGGAGACATATGGGGCTACACCTTC.

This clonotype appeared many times. This chain connects TRBV10-3 to TRBJ1-1, with 12 positions matching TRBD1. Germline V gives CDR1 ENHRY, CDR2 SYGVKD. J lost 11 bases, V lost 6 bases, and 13 bases had no gene match. This CDR3 spans 15 amino acids. In DNA, the CDR3 is TGTGCCATCAGGGAAACCGGGACAGGGGGCGCGGAGGCTTTCTTT. Translating it yields CAIRETGTGGAEAFF.

CDR3 sequence: CAWRGGHRDVKETQYF. CDR3 nucleotide sequence: TGTGCCTGGAGGGGGGGGCACCGGGACGTCAAAGAGACCCAGTACTTC. The chain has TRBV30 and TRBJ2-5; perhaps TRBD2 as D (7 bases). Germline CDR1 and CDR2: GTSNPN and SVGIG (reference sequence). V was clipped by 3 bases and J by 3 bases, with 20 bases between them. The CDR3 loop spans 16 amino acids.

This clonotype has only one observation. The J gene is TRBJ1-1, the V gene TRBV14, with D possibly being TRBD1 (5 bases). V shed 0 bases and J shed 7 bases, with 9 bases lying between them. The CDR3 covers 13 residues. Germline V CDR1 and CDR2: SGHDN, FVKESK. CDR3 residues: CASSQDWGLEAFF. Written as DNA, the CDR3 is TGTGCCAGCAGCCAAGATTGGGGCCTTGAAGCTTTCTTT. The full variable domain, with the rest looked up from reference TRBV14 and TRBJ1-1, is EAGVTQFPSHSVIEKGQTVTLRCDPISGHDNLYWYRRVMGKEIKFLLHFVKESKQDESGMPNNRFLAERTGGTYSTLKVQPAELEDSGVYFCASSQDWGLEAFFGQGTRLTVV.

This clonotype was observed a handful of times. The rearrangement links TRBV5-6 to TRBJ1-4; 10 bases are shared with TRBD1. CDR1 is SGHDT, CDR2 YYEEEE, per germline. The J segment lost 8 bases and the V segment lost 4 bases, leaving 8 bases of the junction unmatched. This CDR3 spans 15 amino acids. DNA of the CDR3: TGTGCCAGCAGCACCGGACAGGGGGTAGGAGAAAAACTGTTTTTT. Translated, it gives CASSTGQGVGEKLFF. The full variable domain, rest sourced from reference TRBV5-6 and TRBJ1-4, is DAGVTQSPTHLIKTRGQQVTLRCSPKSGHDTVSWYQQALGQGPQFIFQYYEEEERQRGNFPDRFSGHQFPNYSSELNVNALLLGDSALYLCASSTGQGVGEKLFFGSGTQLSVL.

This clonotype was recorded at least ten times. This chain joins TRBV30 and TRBJ1-1; D gene unclear. The CDR3 covers 13 residues. The germline CDR1 and CDR2 sequences are GTSNPN and SVGIG (reference sequence). V lost 2 bases to trimming and J lost 0 bases, with 7 bases between them. The CDR3 sequence is CAWSSGLNTEAFF. CDR3 in DNA: TGTGCCTGGAGTTCAGGATTGAACACTGAAGCTTTCTTT. The whole variable domain, filled in from reference TRBV30 and TRBJ1-1, reads SQTIHQWPATLVQPVGSPLSLECTVEGTSNPNLYWYRQAAGRGLQLLFYSVGIGQISSEVPQNLSASRPQDRQFILSSKKLLLSDSGFYLCAWSSGLNTEAFFGQGTRLTVV.

The sample holds many counts of this clonotype. This chain joins TRBV18 and TRBJ2-7; 7 bases match TRBD2. Germline CDR1 KGHSH, CDR2 LQKENI. The V gene end was trimmed by 0 bases and the J gene end by 4 bases; junction bases not matched to a gene: 3. The CDR3 has 14 residues. DNA of the CDR3: TGTGCCAGCTCACCACCGACTAGCAGGTACGAGCAGTACTTC. This translates into CASSPPTSRYEQYF.

This clonotype was observed at least ten times. V and J are TRBV2 and TRBJ1-5; D call uncertain. Trimming pared 6 bases from V and 0 bases from J, leaving 9 bases between. CDR3 length: 14 residues. Germline-derived CDR1 and CDR2 are SNHLY and FYNNEI. The CDR3 DNA sequence: TGTGCCAGCAGGGAGGACCTTAGCAATCAGCCCCAGCATTTT. It specifies CASREDLSNQPQHF.

The sample holds a few counts of this clonotype. With a much larger clone just one base away, this may be a read error. V and J are TRBV12-3 or TRBV12-4 and TRBJ1-1; D remains ambiguous. This CDR3 is built from 13 residues. Trimming left V 7 bases short and J 7 bases short, with 16 bases between. The CDR3 nucleotides read TGTGCCAGCACCCGAGGTGCCGGAAGTGAAGCTTTCTTT. Its translation is CASTRGAGSEAFF.

This clonotype has ten or more counts. The chain combines TRBV7-2 with TRBJ2-5, with 14 bases lining up with TRBD2. Germline assignment: CDR1 SGHTA and CDR2 FQGNSA. This CDR3 spans 16 amino acids. J gave up 4 bases and V 1 base, and 2 bases lay outside the gene matches. In DNA, the CDR3 is TGTGCCAGCAGCTTAGTAGGACTAGCGGGGGGAGAGACCCAGTACTTC. As protein: CASSLVGLAGGETQYF.

This chain links TRBV4-1 with TRBJ2-1; D gene uncertain. With 0 bases removed from V and 12 bases from J, the gap between germline ends came to 9 bases. Germline CDR1 reads MGHRA; CDR2 reads YSYEKL. The CDR3 is 12 amino acids. The CDR3 region has the DNA TGCGCCAGCAGCCAAGATGTCGTAGGGCAGTTCTTC. Protein sequence: CASSQDVVGQFF.

At least ten counts were recorded for this clonotype. The rearrangement joins TRBV27 to TRBJ1-2; D is unclear. CDR1 and CDR2 (germline): MNHEY, SMNVEV (reference sequence). V gave up 5 bases and J gave up 4 bases, with 11 bases separating them. The CDR3 consists of 13 residues. The CDR3 nucleotides are TGTGCCAGCAGTGAAAACCCCCTCTATGGCTACACCTTC. Amino acids: CASSENPLYGYTF.